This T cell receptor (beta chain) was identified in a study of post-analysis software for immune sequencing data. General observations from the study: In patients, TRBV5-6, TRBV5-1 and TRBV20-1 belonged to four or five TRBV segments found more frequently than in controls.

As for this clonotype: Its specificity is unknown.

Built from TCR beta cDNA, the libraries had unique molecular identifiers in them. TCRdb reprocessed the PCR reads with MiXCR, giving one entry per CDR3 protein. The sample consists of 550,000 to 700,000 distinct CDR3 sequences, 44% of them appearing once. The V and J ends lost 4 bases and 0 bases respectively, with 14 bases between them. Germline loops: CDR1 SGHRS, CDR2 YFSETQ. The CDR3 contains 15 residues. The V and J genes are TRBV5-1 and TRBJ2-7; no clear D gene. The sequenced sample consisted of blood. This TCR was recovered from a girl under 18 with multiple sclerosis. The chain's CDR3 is CASSPTAASSYEQYF. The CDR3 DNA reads TGCGCCAGCAGCCCGACGGCGGCTAGCTCCTACGAGCAGTACTTC.